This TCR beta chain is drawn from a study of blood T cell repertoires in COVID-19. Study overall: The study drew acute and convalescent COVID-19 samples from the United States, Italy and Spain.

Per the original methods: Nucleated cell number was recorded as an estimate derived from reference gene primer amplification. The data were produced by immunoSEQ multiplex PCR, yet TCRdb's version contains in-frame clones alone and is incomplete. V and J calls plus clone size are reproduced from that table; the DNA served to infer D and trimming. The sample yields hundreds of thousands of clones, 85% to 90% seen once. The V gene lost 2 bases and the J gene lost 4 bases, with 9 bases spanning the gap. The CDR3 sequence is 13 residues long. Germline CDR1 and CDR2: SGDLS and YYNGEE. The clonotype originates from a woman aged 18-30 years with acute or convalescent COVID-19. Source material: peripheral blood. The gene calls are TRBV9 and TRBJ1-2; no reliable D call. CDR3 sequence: CASSVSDGYGYTF. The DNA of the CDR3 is TGTGCCAGCAGCGTGTCAGATGGCTATGGCTACACCTTC. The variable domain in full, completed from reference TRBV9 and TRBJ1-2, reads DSGVTQTPKHLITATGQRVTLRCSPRSGDLSVYWYQQSLDQGLQFLIQYYNGEERAKGNILERFSAQQFPDLHSELNLSSLELGDSALYFCASSVSDGYGYTFGSGTRLTVV.